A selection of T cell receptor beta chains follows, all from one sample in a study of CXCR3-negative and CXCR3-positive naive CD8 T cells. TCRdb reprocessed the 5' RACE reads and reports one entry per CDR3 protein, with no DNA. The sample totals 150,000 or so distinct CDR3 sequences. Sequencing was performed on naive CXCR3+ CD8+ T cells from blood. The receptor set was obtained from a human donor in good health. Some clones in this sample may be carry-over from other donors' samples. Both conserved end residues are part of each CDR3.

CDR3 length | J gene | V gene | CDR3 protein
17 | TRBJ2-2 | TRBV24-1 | CATSDFGDTQNTGELFF
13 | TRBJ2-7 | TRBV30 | CAWSGTESYEQYF
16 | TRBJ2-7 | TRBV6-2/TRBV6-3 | CASSRPPGLADYEQYF
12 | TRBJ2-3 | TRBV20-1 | CSAQGAADTQYF
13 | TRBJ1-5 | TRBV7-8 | CAGGTGESQPQHF
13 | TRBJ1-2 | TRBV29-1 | CSVLRGVNYGYTF
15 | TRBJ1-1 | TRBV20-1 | CSARVAGDMNTEAFF
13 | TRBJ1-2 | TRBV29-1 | CSVDPRGGDGYTF
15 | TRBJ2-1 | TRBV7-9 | CASSRLAGEGNEQFF
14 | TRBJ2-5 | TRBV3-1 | CASSHSVGQETQYF
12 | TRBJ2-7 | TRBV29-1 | CSVYPGTNEQYF
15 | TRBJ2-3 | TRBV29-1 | CSVSGAAISTDTQYF
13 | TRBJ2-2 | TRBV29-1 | CSVEGAQTGELFF
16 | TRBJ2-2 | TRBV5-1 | CASSWTAIPNTGELFF
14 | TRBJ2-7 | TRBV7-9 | CASSPGQEPYEQYF
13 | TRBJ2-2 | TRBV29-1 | CSVLTGNTGELFF
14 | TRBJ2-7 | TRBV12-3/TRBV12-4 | CASSFAGGDYEQYF
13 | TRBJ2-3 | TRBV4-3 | CASSQARMDTQYF
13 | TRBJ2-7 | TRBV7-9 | CATRVDNSYEQYF
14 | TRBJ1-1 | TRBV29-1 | CSALYREGWTEAFF
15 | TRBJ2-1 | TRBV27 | CASTSGWSSYNEQFF
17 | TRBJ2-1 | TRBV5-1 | CASSLAIKGQGSDEQFF
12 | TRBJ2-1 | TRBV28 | CASSFDVGEQFF
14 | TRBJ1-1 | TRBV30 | CAWTPQGLGTEAFF
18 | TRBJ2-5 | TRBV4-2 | CASSQAVGGESGPETQYF
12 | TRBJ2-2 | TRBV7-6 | CASSLAVGELFF
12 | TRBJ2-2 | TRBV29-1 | CSGQGGTGEPFF
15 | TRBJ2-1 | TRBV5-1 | CASSFGNLPYNEQFF
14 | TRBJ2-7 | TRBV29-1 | CSVEAVGGDHEQYF